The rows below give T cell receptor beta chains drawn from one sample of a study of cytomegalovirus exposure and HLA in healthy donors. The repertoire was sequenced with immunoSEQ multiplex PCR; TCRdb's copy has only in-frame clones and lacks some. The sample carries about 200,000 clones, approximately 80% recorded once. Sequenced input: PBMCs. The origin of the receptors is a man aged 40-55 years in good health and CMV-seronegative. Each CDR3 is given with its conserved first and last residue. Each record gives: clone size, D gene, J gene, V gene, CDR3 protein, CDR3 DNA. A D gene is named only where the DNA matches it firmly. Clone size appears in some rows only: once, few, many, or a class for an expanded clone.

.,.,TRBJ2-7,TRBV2,CASSERGGIAYEQYF,TGTGCCAGCAGTGAAAGAGGCGGGATTGCCTACGAGCAGTACTTC
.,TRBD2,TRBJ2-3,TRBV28,CASSPGGSIDTQYF,TGTGCCAGCAGTCCCGGGGGGTCGATAGATACGCAGTATTTT
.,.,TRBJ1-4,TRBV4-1,CASSQTVILVEKLFF,TGCGCCAGCAGCCAGACAGTCATCCTAGTGGAAAAACTGTTTTTT
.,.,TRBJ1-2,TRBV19,CASSEREYYEGYTF,TGTGCCAGTAGTGAAAGGGAGTACTATGAGGGCTACACCTTC
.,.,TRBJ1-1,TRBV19,CASTPRQGRTEAFF,TGTGCCAGTACCCCCCGTCAGGGTAGGACTGAAGCTTTCTTT
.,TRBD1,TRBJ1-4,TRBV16,CASSQFRGLSEKLFF,TGTGCCAGCAGCCAATTTAGGGGGCTGAGTGAAAAACTGTTTTTT
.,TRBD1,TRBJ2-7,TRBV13,CASSSDRVKQYF,TGTGCCAGCAGCTCCGACAGGGTAAAGCAGTACTTC
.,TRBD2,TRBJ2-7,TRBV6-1,CASSAYSGSEGEQYF,TGTGCCAGCAGTGCGTATAGCGGGAGTGAGGGCGAGCAGTACTTC
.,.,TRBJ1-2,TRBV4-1,CASSQETTGHLYGYTF,TGCGCCAGCAGCCAAGAAACGACAGGCCACCTCTATGGCTACACCTTC
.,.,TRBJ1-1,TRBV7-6,CASSPGRTNTEAFF,TGTGCCAGCAGCCCAGGGAGGACCAACACTGAAGCTTTCTTT
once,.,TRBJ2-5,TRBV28,CASSSYPLQETQYF,TGTGCCAGCAGTTCCTATCCCCTCCAAGAGACCCAGTACTTC
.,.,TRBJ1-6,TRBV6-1,CASSEGTFNSPLHF,TGTGCCAGCAGTGAGGGCACCTTTAATTCACCCCTCCACTTT
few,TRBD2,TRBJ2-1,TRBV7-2,CASRRGLAGPKGYNEQFF,TGTGCCAGCAGACGGGGACTAGCGGGTCCCAAGGGGTACAATGAGCAGTTCTTC
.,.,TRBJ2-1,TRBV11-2,CASSLASMGTRVYEQFF,TGTGCCAGCAGCTTAGCTTCTATGGGGACTCGGGTTTATGAGCAGTTCTTC
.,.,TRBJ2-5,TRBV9,CASSETVTQTQYF,TGTGCCAGCAGCGAGACAGTGACGCAGACCCAGTACTTC
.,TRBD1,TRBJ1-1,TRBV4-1,CASSKGQGGGNTEVFF,TGCGCCAGCAGCAAAGGACAGGGAGGAGGGAACACTGAAGTTTTCTTT
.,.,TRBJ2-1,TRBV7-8,CASSLATPTEQFF,TGTGCCAGCAGCTTGGCGACCCCGACAGAGCAGTTCTTC
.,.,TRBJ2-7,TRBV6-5,CASSYLYEQYF,TGTGCCAGCAGTTACCTCTACGAGCAGTACTTC
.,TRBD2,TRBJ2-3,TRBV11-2,CASSLRLAGGSDTQYF,TGTGCCAGCAGCTTACGACTAGCGGGAGGGTCAGATACGCAGTATTTT
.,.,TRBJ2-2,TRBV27,CASSLTNTGELFF,TGTGCCAGCAGTCTAACGAACACCGGGGAGCTGTTTTTT
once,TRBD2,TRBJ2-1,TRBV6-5,CASSYSSGMRSNEQFF,TGTGCCAGCAGTTACTCGAGCGGGATGCGTTCCAATGAGCAGTTCTTC
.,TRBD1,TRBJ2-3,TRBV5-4,CASSPGQGGSTDTQYF,TGTGCCAGCAGCCCGGGACAGGGGGGGTCGACAGATACGCAGTATTTT
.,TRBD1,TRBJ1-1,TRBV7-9,CASSSTGGVTEAFF,TGTGCCAGCAGCTCGACAGGGGGCGTCACTGAAGCTTTCTTT
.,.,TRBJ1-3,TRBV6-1,CASSDHRSFSGNTIYF,TGTGCCAGCAGTGACCACAGGAGCTTCTCTGGAAACACCATATATTTT
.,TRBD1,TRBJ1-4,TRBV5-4,CASSLGQGATNEKLFF,TGTGCCAGCAGCTTGGGACAGGGGGCAACTAATGAAAAACTGTTTTTT
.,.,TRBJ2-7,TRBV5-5,CASRLQGSNEQYF,TGTGCCAGCAGACTACAGGGTTCCAACGAGCAGTACTTC
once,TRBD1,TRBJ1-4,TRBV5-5,CASSTRTGPNEKLFF,TGTGCCAGCAGCACTAGGACAGGGCCGAATGAAAAACTGTTTTTT
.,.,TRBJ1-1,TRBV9,CASRGGVLNTEAFF,TGTGCCAGCAGAGGGGGAGTCCTGAACACTGAAGCTTTCTTT
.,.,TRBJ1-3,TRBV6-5,CASSYSHASGNTIYF,TGTGCCAGCAGTTACTCACACGCATCTGGAAACACCATATATTTT
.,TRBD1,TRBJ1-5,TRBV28,CASSLLEGAGQPQHF,TGTGCCAGCAGTCTTTTAGAGGGGGCAGGGCAGCCCCAGCATTTT